Following are 9 T cell receptor beta chains from one sample sequenced in a study of identical twins. TCRdb redid the calling of the 5' RACE reads with MiXCR, one entry per CDR3 protein. The top ten hold 4% to 6% of the sample, which has about 220,000 distinct CDR3 sequences, less than 9.5% seen once. Sequencing used memory (CD45RO+) T cells sorted from blood. The receptors shown here come from a woman aged 18-29 years in good health.

The chain carries TRBV2 and TRBJ1-1; D unclear. CDR3 length: 11 residues. From germline, CDR1 is SNHLY and CDR2 FYNNEI. Trimming removed 7 bases at V and 1 base at J, with 4 bases between. DNA for the CDR3: TGTGCCAGCACCCCGAACACTGAAGCTTTCTTT. This translates into CASTPNTEAFF. The full variable domain, with the rest looked up from reference TRBV2 and TRBJ1-1, is EPEVTQTPSHQVTQMGQEVILRCVPISNHLYFYWYRQILGQKVEFLVSFYNNEISEKSEIFDDQFSVERPDGSNFTLKIRSTKLEDSAMYFCASTPNTEAFFGQGTRLTVV.

This clonotype appeared a few times. V and J are TRBV19 and TRBJ2-1, with D unclear. V was cut by 3 bases and J by 5 bases, with 11 bases left in between. The length of the CDR3 is 14 residues. The germline V gene has CDR1 LNHDA and CDR2 SQIVND (reference sequence). CDR3 in amino acids: CASSIRAINNEQFF. Written as DNA, the CDR3 is TGTGCCAGTAGTATTCGAGCCATCAACAATGAGCAGTTCTTC.

In this sample, this clonotype turned up a few times. The chain joins TRBV11-2 to TRBJ2-3; a weak D match, TRBD2 (6 bases). The CDR3 length is 17 residues. V was shortened by 5 bases and J by 0 bases, with 18 bases between the two germline ends. The germline V gene encodes CDR1 SGHAT and CDR2 FQNNGV. The CDR3 DNA follows: TGTGCCAGCAGCCATAGCGGAGGGATGGGGAGCACAGATACGCAGTATTTT. Protein sequence: CASSHSGGMGSTDTQYF.

This clonotype was counted between two and nine times. This sequence joins TRBV12-3 or TRBV12-4 and TRBJ2-1, with TRBD2 as a possible D gene (5 bases). The CDR3 contains 15 residues. The V end was cut by 1 base, the J end by 7 bases, with 14 bases between. DNA of the CDR3: TGTGCCAGCAGTTTAGGAAGACTAATGGCGAATGAGCAGTTCTTC. This gives the protein CASSLGRLMANEQFF.

Ten or more counts support this clonotype. V is TRBV5-6 and J is TRBJ2-3, with a tentative D call TRBD2 (5 bases). Trimming cost V 3 bases and J 7 bases, with 9 bases left between them. Germline lookup yields CDR1 SGHDT and CDR2 YYEEEE. This CDR3 contains 12 residues. Written as DNA, the CDR3 is TGTGCCAGCAGCTCCTTAGCGAATACGCAGTATTTT. Translation: CASSSLANTQYF.

In this sample, this clonotype turned up a few times. The J gene is TRBJ1-3, the V gene TRBV10-3; D is uncertain. Per the germline V gene, CDR1 is ENHRY and CDR2 is SYGVKD. Trimming removed 10 bases from V and 0 bases from J, with 10 bases in between. This CDR3 is built from 13 residues. The CDR3 reads CATSNDSGNTIYF. CDR3 DNA sequence: TGTGCCACCTCCAACGACTCTGGAAACACCATATATTTT.

This clonotype has ten or more counts. The rearrangement joins TRBV18 to TRBJ2-1; 8 nucleotides line up with TRBD2. CDR3 length: 15 amino acids. J gave up 12 bases and V 4 bases, and 14 bases lay outside the gene matches. Germline V gene lookup returns CDR1 KGHSH and CDR2 LQKENI. This chain's CDR3 is CASSLNENSGDPQFF. The DNA of the CDR3 is TGTGCCAGCTCACTAAACGAGAATAGCGGGGATCCGCAGTTCTTC.

This clonotype was found a few times. CDR3 nucleotide sequence: TGCGCCAGCAGCCCACAGGGGGTCGGTGGCAATGAGCAGTTCTTC. It encodes CASSPQGVGGNEQFF. V and J are TRBV4-3 and TRBJ2-1, with 8 bases identical to TRBD1. V dropped 4 bases and J dropped 6; count of bases not matched to a gene: 8. Germline V gene lookup returns CDR1 LGHNA and CDR2 YSLEER. The CDR3 is 15 amino acids.

A few counts support this clonotype. The chain is built from TRBV5-1 and TRBJ2-3, with 8 bases matching TRBD2. Germline V CDR1 and CDR2: SGHRS, YFSETQ. V gave up 4 bases and J gave up 0 bases; unmatched junction bases: 4. The CDR3 runs to 15 residues. The CDR3 loop reads CASSPPSGSTDTQYF. The CDR3 nucleotides read TGCGCCAGCAGCCCCCCTAGCGGGAGCACAGATACGCAGTATTTT. Drawing the rest from reference TRBV5-1 and TRBJ2-3, the complete variable domain is KAGVTQTPRYLIKTRGQQVTLSCSPISGHRSVSWYQQTPGQGLQFLFEYFSETQRNKGNFPGRFSGRQFSNSRSEMNVSTLELGDSALYLCASSPPSGSTDTQYFGPGTRLTVL.